Described below is a single T cell receptor beta chain sequence and its context. Antigen specificity is unknown. The TCR alpha and TCR beta cDNA libraries, bearing sample barcodes and UMIs, were generated by 5'RACE using constant-segment primers. From the 5' RACE reads, TCRdb called clonotypes with MiXCR, one entry per CDR3 protein. The sample includes about 420,000 distinct CDR3 sequences, about 25% of them seen just once. This CDR3 is built from 12 residues. After removal of 5 bases from V and 7 bases from J, the junction contained 4 bases not matched to a gene. Looked up from germline, CDR1 is LNHDA and CDR2 is SQIVND (reference sequence). This sample was included in a study of T-cell memory formation after mild COVID-19. Study results and caveats: The finding that pre-infection memory included some responding clones suggested that cross-reactive memory joined.

The rearrangement joins TRBV19 to TRBJ1-1; 7 bases agree with TRBD1. The sample taken for sequencing was PBMCs or a T cell subset sorted from them (not recorded which). This clonotype was obtained from an adult woman who had mild COVID-19 (a few samples of this study predate the infection). Cell type and time point are not known. CDR3 nucleotides: TGTGCCAGTAGTCCCGGGACAGTTGAAGCTTTCTTT. It yields the protein CASSPGTVEAFF.